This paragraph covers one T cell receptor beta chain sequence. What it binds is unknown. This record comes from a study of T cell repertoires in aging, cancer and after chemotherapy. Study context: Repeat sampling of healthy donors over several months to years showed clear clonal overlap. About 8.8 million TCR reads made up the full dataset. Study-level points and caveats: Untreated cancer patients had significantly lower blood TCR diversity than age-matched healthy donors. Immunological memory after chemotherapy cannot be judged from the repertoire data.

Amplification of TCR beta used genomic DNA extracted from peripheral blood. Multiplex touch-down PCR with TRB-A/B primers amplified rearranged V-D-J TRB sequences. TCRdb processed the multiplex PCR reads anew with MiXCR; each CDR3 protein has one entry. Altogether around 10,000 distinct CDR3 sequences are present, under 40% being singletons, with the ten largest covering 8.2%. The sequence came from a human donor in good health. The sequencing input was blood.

The DNA for the CDR3 is TGTGCCAGCAGTCTCTCTCCTACAGGGAATCGTGGTTACACCTTC. Its protein is CASSLSPTGNRGYTF. The chain combines TRBV27 with TRBJ1-2; possible D gene TRBD1, 6 bases. The CDR3 covers 15 residues. The germline V gene has CDR1 MNHEY and CDR2 SMNVEV (reference sequence). The ends were cut back, 5 bases at V and 11 bases at J, with 24 bases in the middle.